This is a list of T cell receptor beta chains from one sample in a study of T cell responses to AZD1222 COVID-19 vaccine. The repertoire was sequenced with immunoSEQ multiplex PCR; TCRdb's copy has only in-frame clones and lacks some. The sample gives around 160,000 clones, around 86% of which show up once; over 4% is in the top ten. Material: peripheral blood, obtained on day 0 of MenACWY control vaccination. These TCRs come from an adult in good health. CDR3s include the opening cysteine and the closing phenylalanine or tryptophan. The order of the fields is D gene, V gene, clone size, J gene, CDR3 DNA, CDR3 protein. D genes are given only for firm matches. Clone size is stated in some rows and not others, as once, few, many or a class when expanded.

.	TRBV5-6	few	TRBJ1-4	TGTGCCAGCAGCTCGGGGGGCAGTTCCGTCCTTCTTTTGGATGAAAAACTGTTTTTT	CASSSGGSSVLLLDEKLFF
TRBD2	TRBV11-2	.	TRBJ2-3	TGTGCCAGCAGCTTAAGCGGGGGGGCTGTTAGTGATCCGCAGTATTTT	CASSLSGGAVSDPQYF
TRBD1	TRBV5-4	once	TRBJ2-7	TGTGCCAGCAGCGGACAGGGGACTCGTTACGAGCAGTACTTC	CASSGQGTRYEQYF
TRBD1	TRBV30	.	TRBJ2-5	TGTGCCTCCCGACGACAGGGCCCCAAAGAGACCCAGTACTTC	CASRRQGPKETQYF
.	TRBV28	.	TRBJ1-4	TGTGCCAGCAGGGGAGGGACCGCAACTAATGAAAAACTGTTTTTT	CASRGGTATNEKLFF
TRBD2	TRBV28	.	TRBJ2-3	TGTGCCAGCAGCGGCGGCGGGGGAAGCACAGATACGCAGTATTTT	CASSGGGGSTDTQYF
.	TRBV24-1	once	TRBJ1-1	TGTGCCACCAGTGCCCCCTTGGGTGAAGCTTTCTTT	CATSAPLGEAFF
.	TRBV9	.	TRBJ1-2	TGTGCCAGCAGCGTAGAACAGGGCTTACGATATGGCTACACCTTC	CASSVEQGLRYGYTF
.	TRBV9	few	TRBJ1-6	TGTGCCAGCAGCGTAGAGCAGGGAACCAATTCACCCCTCCACTTT	CASSVEQGTNSPLHF
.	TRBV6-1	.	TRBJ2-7	TGTGCCAGCAGTGAGGGTCAGGCTTCCTACGAGCAGTACTTC	CASSEGQASYEQYF
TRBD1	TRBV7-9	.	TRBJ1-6	TGTGCCAGCAGCGCCAGACAGGGATCCTATAATTCACCCCTCCACTTT	CASSARQGSYNSPLHF
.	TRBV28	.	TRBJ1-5	TGTGCCAGCACCTACCGGGGGACTCAGCCCCAGCATTTT	CASTYRGTQPQHF
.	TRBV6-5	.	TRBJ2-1	TGTGCCAGCAGTTACTCCGCTTACGAGCAGTTCTTC	CASSYSAYEQFF
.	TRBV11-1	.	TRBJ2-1	TGTGCCAGCAGCCGGGCGGTCGGGGGCGAGCAGTTCTTC	CASSRAVGGEQFF
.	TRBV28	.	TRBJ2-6	TGTGCCAGCAGGCCTCGGAGTGGGGCCAACGTCCTGACTTTC	CASRPRSGANVLTF
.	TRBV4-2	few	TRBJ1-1	TGTGCCAGCAGCCGAACTACGAACACTGAAGCTTTCTTT	CASSRTTNTEAFF
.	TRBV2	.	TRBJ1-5	TGTGCCAGCAGGTGGGGCGAAAGGGATCAGCCCCAGCATTTT	CASRWGERDQPQHF
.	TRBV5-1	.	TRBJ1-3	TGCGCCAGCAGCTTGGCGGCCAGGCCTTCTGGAAACACCATATATTTT	CASSLAARPSGNTIYF
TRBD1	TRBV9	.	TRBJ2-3	TGTGCCAGCAGCGTGACAGGGGGAAGCACAGATACGCAGTATTTT	CASSVTGGSTDTQYF
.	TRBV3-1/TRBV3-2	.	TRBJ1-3	TGTGCCAGCAGCCAAGCCTCCGACACCATATATTTT	CASSQASDTIYF
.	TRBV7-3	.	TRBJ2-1	TGTGCCAGCAGCTTAACAATCGAGCATTTCAATGAGCAGTTCTTC	CASSLTIEHFNEQFF
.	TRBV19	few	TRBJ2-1	TGTGCCAGTAGTACCACCCCACAGTTTGAGCAGTTCTTC	CASSTTPQFEQFF
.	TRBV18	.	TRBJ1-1	TGTGCCAGCTCACCATCCCGGGGAGAAGGCGGCACTGAAGCTTTCTTT	CASSPSRGEGGTEAFF
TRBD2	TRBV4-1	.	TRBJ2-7	TGCGCCAGCAGTTATAACATACGCTCGACTAGCGGGGGGACCTCCTACGAGCAGTACTTC	CASSYNIRSTSGGTSYEQYF
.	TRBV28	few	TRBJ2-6	TGTGCCAGCAGTTTACTAACAGGGGCCAACGTCCTGACTTTC	CASSLLTGANVLTF
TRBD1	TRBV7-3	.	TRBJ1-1	TGTGCCAGCAGCGGACAGGTGGGGACTGAAGCTTTCTTT	CASSGQVGTEAFF
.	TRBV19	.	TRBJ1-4	TGTGCCAGTAGTAGCGGACGGATTCGGGCGGAAAAACTGTTTTTT	CASSSGRIRAEKLFF
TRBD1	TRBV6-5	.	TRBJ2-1	TGTGCCAGCAGAACCGGGACAGTGGTTCGGGAGCAGTTCTTC	CASRTGTVVREQFF
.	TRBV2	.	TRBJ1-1	TGTGCCAGCAGTTTTACACAGGGGAACACTGAAGCTTTCTTT	CASSFTQGNTEAFF
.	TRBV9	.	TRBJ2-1	TGTGCCAGCAGCGTAGCGGCCCACAATGAGCAGTTCTTC	CASSVAAHNEQFF
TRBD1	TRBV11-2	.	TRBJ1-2	TGTGCCAGCAGCCCCCGACAGGGGGTGAACTATGGCTACACCTTC	CASSPRQGVNYGYTF
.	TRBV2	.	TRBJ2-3	TGTGCCAGCAGTGTTGGGGGTCTGAGGGGCACAGATACGCAGTATTTT	CASSVGGLRGTDTQYF
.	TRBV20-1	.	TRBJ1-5	TGCAGTGCTAGTCCGGCACGGGTTAATCAGCCCCAGCATTTT	CSASPARVNQPQHF
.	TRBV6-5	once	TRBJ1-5	TGTGCCAGCAGCCTAGGGAGGCATCAGCCCCAGCATTTT	CASSLGRHQPQHF
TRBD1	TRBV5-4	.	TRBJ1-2	TGTGCCAGCAGCGGGACAGGGGGGAGCTATGGCTACACCTTC	CASSGTGGSYGYTF
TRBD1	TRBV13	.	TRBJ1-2	TGTGCCAGCAGCTTAGGCGGGAGGGGGCGCCCCTATGGCTACACCTTC	CASSLGGRGRPYGYTF